This T cell receptor beta chain derives from a study of sequential checkpoint blockade in melanoma. Study information: First-line arms were nivolumab then ipilimumab, or the reverse, randomized 1:1. Each arm's sequence ended with maintenance nivolumab.

TCRdb's table, derived via immunoSEQ multiplex PCR, lists solely in-frame clones and lacks some. Among approximately 34,000 clones listed, approximately 85% were seen once. This clone was seen a few times. The treatment here: randomized to nivolumab then ipilimumab (arm A) or the reverse (arm B). No patient had prior DNA-damaging chemotherapy. Live CD3+CD8+ CD19− CD56− cells were sorted from PBMCs. Germline assignment: CDR1 LGHNA and CDR2 YNFKEQ. V was clipped by 5 bases and J by 0 bases; unmatched bases: 3. The CDR3 length is 15 residues. V and J are TRBV4-2 and TRBJ2-7; 11 nucleotides line up with TRBD2. This clonotype was obtained from a human donor with melanoma. Sequencing used CD8+ T cells sorted from blood (inferred from file names), obtained from a patient given nivolumab and ipilimumab in sequence. CDR3 sequence: CASSLTSGSSYEQYF. In DNA form, the CDR3 reads TGTGCCAGCAGCTTAACTAGCGGGAGCTCCTACGAGCAGTACTTC.